This TCR beta chain derives from a study of blood T cell repertoires in COVID-19. Background on the study: The study drew acute and convalescent COVID-19 samples from the United States, Italy and Spain. T cells, B-cell-depleted T cells, or PBMCs supplied cDNA or gDNA.

V lost 2 bases, J lost 0 bases, and 10 bases lay in between. Germline assignment: CDR1 SGHTA and CDR2 FQGTGA. The CDR3 is made up of 15 amino acids. Per the original methods: Estimation of nucleated cell counts relied on the amplification of reference gene primers. The protocol was immunoSEQ multiplex PCR, while the TCRdb copy is restricted to in-frame clones and leaves out a portion. D and trimming come from the DNA, and the V and J calls and clone size come from that table. The sample includes approximately 500,000 clones, approximately 88% of them seen just once. Patients of the Seattle cohort, enrolled during active infection, were followed longitudinally.

The chain uses TRBV7-3 and TRBJ1-1; TRBD1 is a possible D gene (6 bases). Sequencing was carried out using peripheral blood. The TCR was taken from a woman aged 45-60 years with COVID-19, enrolled during active disease. CDR3 nucleotides: TGTGCCAGCAGCTTAGGGGGCAGGGTGAACACTGAAGCTTTCTTT. Translated: CASSLGGRVNTEAFF.